This is a list of T cell receptor beta chains from one sample in a study of OX40 agonist ivuxolimab in advanced cancers. TCRdb's table, derived via immunoSEQ multiplex PCR, lists solely in-frame clones and lacks some. The table lists over 70,000 clones, roughly 85% of them singletons. Sequenced material: CD4+ or CD8+ T cells sorted from blood, taken in a trial of the OX40 agonist ivuxolimab. Receptors were obtained from an adult with an advanced solid tumor such as melanoma, head and neck, liver or kidney cancer. Each CDR3 is given with its conserved first and last residue. Each record gives: V gene, clone size, J gene, D gene, CDR3 protein, CDR3 DNA. D genes are given only for firm matches. Not every row has a clone size; where given, it reads once, few, many or a size class.

TRBV28	NA	TRBJ1-1	NA	CASSPGGPNTEAFF	TGTGCCAGCAGTCCCGGGGGTCCGAACACTGAAGCTTTCTTT
TRBV5-4	NA	TRBJ1-1	NA	CASSFGPTEAFF	TGTGCCAGCAGCTTCGGACCCACTGAAGCTTTCTTT
TRBV18	NA	TRBJ2-5	NA	CASSPQDFTPPETQYF	TGTGCCAGCTCACCACAGGACTTCACCCCCCCAGAGACCCAGTACTTC
TRBV18	NA	TRBJ2-5	TRBD2	CASSRRLAGIETQYF	TGTGCCAGCTCACGGCGACTAGCGGGGATAGAGACCCAGTACTTC
TRBV29-1	few	TRBJ2-5	TRBD1	CSARDRGQVETQYF	TGCAGCGCCCGGGACAGGGGGCAAGTAGAGACCCAGTACTTC
TRBV7-9	NA	TRBJ2-3	TRBD2	CASSLVAGGPDTDTQYF	TGTGCCAGCAGCTTAGTGGCGGGGGGGCCTGACACAGATACGCAGTATTTT
TRBV7-2	once	TRBJ2-1	TRBD2	CASSQGLAGNNEQFF	TGTGCCAGCAGCCAGGGACTAGCGGGCAACAATGAGCAGTTCTTC
TRBV6-1	NA	TRBJ1-6	NA	CASRSEAWNSPLHF	TGTGCCAGCAGGTCCGAAGCATGGAATTCACCCCTCCACTTT
TRBV28	once	TRBJ2-1	NA	CASRSAASSYNEQFF	TGTGCCAGCAGGTCCGCGGCAAGCTCCTACAATGAGCAGTTCTTC
TRBV9	NA	TRBJ2-3	NA	CASSIRFDFTDTQYF	TGTGCCAGCAGCATCCGATTCGATTTCACAGATACGCAGTATTTT
TRBV5-4	NA	TRBJ1-2	NA	CASSLRGEEGGYTF	TGTGCCAGCAGCTTGAGGGGAGAGGAGGGCGGCTACACCTTC